The 4 T cell receptor beta chains reported below all come from one sample, sequenced in a study of beta chain features in type 1 diabetes (dated by TCRdb to 2017 to 2018). Receptor amplification or capture employed the immunoSEQ multiplex PCR assay. The entire isolated RNA was reverse transcribed using the High Capacity cDNA Reverse Transcription Kit, and thus expressed TCRB transcripts were sequenced. TCRdb retrieved this table from immuneACCESS and kept in-frame rearrangements only. Not all clones are present; in checked studies, unresolved V genes account for under half, and no reason is known for the remainder. In this sample the table shows 300,000 to 400,000 clones, roughly 8% of which occur a single time. The ten largest clones capture approximately 0.47% of the sample. Material for sequencing was central memory CD4+ T cells from blood. The receptors were gathered from a woman aged 18 to 35 in good health.

The chain employs TRBV6-6 and TRBJ2-7, with D perhaps being TRBD1 or TRBD2 (5 bases each). From germline, CDR1 is MNHNY and CDR2 SVGAGI (reference sequence). The CDR3 loop spans 15 amino acids. V gave up 2 bases and J gave up 3 bases, with 14 bases separating them. The CDR3 nucleotides are TGTGCCAGCAGTTACCGGGACGCTCCATTCTACGAGCAGTACTTC. Its protein is CASSYRDAPFYEQYF.

This sequence joins TRBV28 and TRBJ1-2; D remains ambiguous. Trimming left V 5 bases short and J 7 bases short, with 14 bases between. The CDR3 runs to 13 residues. Germline CDR1 and CDR2: MDHEN and SYDVKM. The chain's CDR3 is CASSAPHSSGYTF. CDR3 nucleotides: TGTGCCAGCAGTGCCCCCCACAGTAGTGGCTACACCTTC.

This clone was detected only a few times. The chain joins TRBV6-1 to TRBJ2-7; no reliable D call. This CDR3 contains 13 residues. The V end was cut by 4 bases, the J end by 2 bases, with 9 bases between. Germline CDR1 MNHNS, CDR2 SASEGT. CDR3 DNA: TGTGCCAGCAGTGTAGACACGACCTACGAGCAGTACTTC. Amino acids: CASSVDTTYEQYF.

The sample holds a few counts of this clone. This rearrangement joins TRBV5-1 to TRBJ2-7; possible D gene TRBD1, 6 bases. The CDR3 contains 14 residues. V shed 4 bases and J shed 0 bases, with 11 bases lying between them. In germline, CDR1 is SGHRS, CDR2 YFSETQ. For the CDR3, the DNA is TGCGCCAGCAGCCCTGACAGGAACTCCTACGAGCAGTACTTC. Protein: CASSPDRNSYEQYF. Drawing the rest from reference TRBV5-1 and TRBJ2-7, the complete variable domain is KAGVTQTPRYLIKTRGQQVTLSCSPISGHRSVSWYQQTPGQGLQFLFEYFSETQRNKGNFPGRFSGRQFSNSRSEMNVSTLELGDSALYLCASSPDRNSYEQYFGPGTRLTVT.